The rows below give T cell receptor beta chains drawn from one sample of a study of blood T cell repertoires in COVID-19. Here immunoSEQ multiplex PCR was the method, and the copy in TCRdb shows in-frame clones only, minus some. In the table there are fewer than 200,000 clones, around four fifths of which are singletons. The sample was peripheral blood. The origin of the receptors is a man in his sixties or seventies with acute or convalescent COVID-19. Both conserved end residues are part of each CDR3. A D gene is named only where the DNA matches it firmly. Only part of the rows carry a size: once, few, many, or a class if the clone is expanded.

v_gene	j_gene	abundance	d_gene	CDR3aa	CDR3nt
TRBV3-1/TRBV3-2	TRBJ2-7	-	-	CASSQEFLAREQYF	TGTGCCAGCAGCCAAGAATTCCTAGCCCGGGAGCAGTACTTC
TRBV7-9	TRBJ2-7	-	TRBD1	CASTSTRGNYEQYF	TGTGCCAGCACCTCAACCAGGGGGAACTACGAGCAGTACTTC
TRBV6-5	TRBJ1-1	-	-	CASSYLRSTEAFF	TGTGCCAGCAGTTACCTCCGTAGCACTGAAGCTTTCTTT
TRBV6-1	TRBJ2-7	-	TRBD2	CASSDIPGLAGVSSSYEQYF	TGTGCCAGCAGTGACATTCCAGGACTAGCGGGCGTATCTAGCTCCTACGAGCAGTACTTC
TRBV4-1	TRBJ2-7	-	-	CASSQEDSSYEQYF	TGCGCCAGCAGCCAAGAAGACAGCTCCTACGAGCAGTACTTC
TRBV5-6	TRBJ2-7	many	TRBD2	CASSLGLTSGRVSYEQYF	TGTGCCAGCAGCTTGGGCTTGACTAGCGGGAGAGTCTCGTACGAGCAGTACTTC
TRBV5-1	TRBJ2-3	-	TRBD2	CASREGSGGTDTQYF	TGCGCCAGCAGGGAGGGTAGCGGGGGGACAGATACGCAGTATTTT
TRBV2	TRBJ2-1	-	-	CATTTQSSYNEQFF	TGTGCCACCACTACGCAGAGCTCCTACAATGAGCAGTTCTTC
TRBV19	TRBJ1-2	once	-	CASSNSVNYGYTF	TGTGCCAGTAGTAATTCGGTTAACTATGGCTACACCTTC
TRBV6-5	TRBJ1-1	-	TRBD1	CASSNRGQAEAFF	TGTGCCAGCAGCAACAGGGGGCAGGCTGAAGCTTTCTTT
TRBV2	TRBJ2-1	few	-	CASSEEAGSYNEQFF	TGTGCCAGCAGTGAAGAGGCAGGATCCTACAATGAGCAGTTCTTC
TRBV5-4	TRBJ1-6	once	-	CASSPDSRSPLHF	TGTGCCAGCAGCCCGGACAGCCGTTCACCCCTCCACTTT
TRBV5-6	TRBJ2-7	-	-	CASSTDTFSYEQYF	TGTGCCAGCAGTACCGACACATTCTCCTACGAGCAGTACTTC
TRBV28	TRBJ2-1	-	TRBD2	CASSLGASGGNNEQFF	TGTGCCAGCAGTTTAGGGGCTAGCGGGGGGAACAATGAGCAGTTCTTC
TRBV14	TRBJ1-1	-	TRBD1	CASSRDRVTEAFF	TGTGCCAGCAGCCGGGACAGGGTCACTGAAGCTTTCTTT
TRBV6-4	TRBJ2-2	-	TRBD1	CASSGQGGGELFF	TGTGCCAGCAGTGGACAGGGCGGCGGGGAGCTGTTTTTT
TRBV12-5	TRBJ2-1	-	TRBD2	CASGLGTSVKAQFF	TGTGCTAGTGGTTTGGGGACTAGCGTAAAAGCGCAGTTCTTC
TRBV9	TRBJ1-1	-	-	CASSVALTGMNTEAFF	TGTGCCAGCAGCGTAGCCCTGACGGGAATGAACACTGAAGCTTTCTTT